These 26 T cell receptor beta chains came from one sample sequenced in a study of blood T cell repertoires in COVID-19. Method: immunoSEQ multiplex PCR; TCRdb's copy keeps in-frame clones and lacks some. The sample lists roughly 150,000 clones; around 84% were seen once. Sequenced input: peripheral blood. Receptors originate from a woman older than 75 with acute or convalescent COVID-19.

The gene calls are TRBV27 and TRBJ1-6, with TRBD1 identical over 8 bases. V shed 2 bases, J shed 7 bases, and the junction held 7 bases outside the gene matches. The germline V gene encodes CDR1 MNHEY and CDR2 SMNVEV (reference sequence). The CDR3 length is 16 residues. This CDR3 reads CASSLDGQGMNSPLHF. The CDR3 DNA sequence: TGTGCCAGCAGTTTAGATGGACAGGGAATGAATTCACCCCTCCACTTT.

V gene TRBV6-2 or TRBV6-3 combines with J gene TRBJ2-5; weak D call: TRBD2 (5 bases). The CDR3 is 15 residues long. V was pared by 0 bases and J by 0 bases, with 8 bases between. Looked up from germline, CDR1 is MNHEY and CDR2 is SVGEGT. The CDR3 loop is CASSYSEGHQETQYF. The CDR3, as DNA: TGTGCCAGCAGTTACTCTGAGGGCCACCAAGAGACCCAGTACTTC.

This chain joins TRBV2 and TRBJ2-7, with 10 bases that match TRBD2. CDR3 size: 15 residues. With V trimmed by 6 bases and J by 3 bases, 8 bases remained unmatched. Germline V CDR1 and CDR2: SNHLY, FYNNEI. The DNA of the CDR3 is TGTGCCAGCAGAGAAAGCGGGGGGGGCCTCTACGAGCAGTACTTC. Amino acid sequence: CASRESGGGLYEQYF.

The chain carries TRBV7-2 and TRBJ2-2; D is unresolved. Trimming cost V 1 base and J 8 bases, with 5 bases left between them. The CDR3 covers 12 residues. CDR1 SGHTA and CDR2 FQGNSA come from the germline V gene. The CDR3 DNA follows: TGTGCCAGCAGCTTAGGAGTAGGGGAGCTGTTTTTT. Encoded protein: CASSLGVGELFF. Looking up the rest from reference TRBV7-2 and TRBJ2-2 gives the full variable domain: GAGVSQSPSNKVTEKGKDVELRCDPISGHTALYWYRQSLGQGLEFLIYFQGNSAPDKSGLPSDRFSAERTGGSVSTLTIQRTQQEDSAVYLCASSLGVGELFFGEGSRLTVL.

The chain is built from TRBV18 and TRBJ2-5; 7 positions agree with TRBD2. From germline, CDR1 is KGHSH and CDR2 LQKENI. This CDR3 comprises 15 residues. After removal of 2 bases from V and 5 bases from J, the junction contained 8 bases not matched to a gene. CDR3 bases: TGTGCCAGCTCACCAGGAGCTAGCGGAGGGGAGACCCAGTACTTC. As protein: CASSPGASGGETQYF.

This chain links TRBV5-6 with TRBJ1-2; D unclear. The CDR3 is 14 amino acids. Trimming took off 2 bases at V and 5 bases at J, with 13 bases between the two ends. Germline V gene lookup returns CDR1 SGHDT and CDR2 YYEEEE. DNA of the CDR3: TGTGCCAGCAGCTTCGAGCGGGGAGGGTATGGCTACACCTTC. It encodes CASSFERGGYGYTF.

The chain employs TRBV11-2 and TRBJ1-3, with TRBD1 matching over 7 bases. V trimming: 5 bases; J trimming: 4 bases; junction bases outside the gene matches: 8. Germline CDR1 is SGHAT and CDR2 is FQNNGV. The CDR3 totals 15 residues. This CDR3 reads CASSQPTGSGNTIYF. CDR3 DNA: TGTGCCAGCAGCCAACCGACAGGGAGCGGAAACACCATATATTTT.

This clone showed up just a few times. The rearrangement joins TRBV9 to TRBJ1-1; D is ambiguous. CDR3 length equals 14 residues. The V and J ends lost 0 bases and 3 bases respectively, with 9 bases between them. Germline V gives CDR1 SGDLS, CDR2 YYNGEE. The CDR3 DNA sequence: TGTGCCAGCAGCGTAGGGGCCGGCTACACTGAAGCTTTCTTT. Translated, it gives CASSVGAGYTEAFF. Using reference TRBV9 and TRBJ1-1 for the parts outside the CDR3, the full variable domain is DSGVTQTPKHLITATGQRVTLRCSPRSGDLSVYWYQQSLDQGLQFLIQYYNGEERAKGNILERFSAQQFPDLHSELNLSSLELGDSALYFCASSVGAGYTEAFFGQGTRLTVV.

The chain recombines TRBV21-1 with TRBJ1-1. TRBV21-1 is noted as a pseudogene. This CDR3 has 15 amino acids. This chain's CDR3 is CASSNTGGEGTEAFF. CDR3 DNA sequence: TGTGCCAGCAGCAACACCGGGGGGGAAGGCACTGAAGCTTTCTTT.

The chain uses TRBV4-2 and TRBJ1-2; TRBD1 is a possible D gene (6 bases). There are 16 residues in the CDR3. V was shortened by 3 bases and J by 8 bases, with 22 bases between the two germline ends. Germline V CDR1 and CDR2: LGHNA, YNFKEQ. The CDR3 sequence is CASSHIGQRGTWGYTF. The CDR3 nucleotides read TGTGCCAGCAGCCACATCGGACAGCGAGGGACATGGGGCTACACCTTC.

This clone was seen a few times. This chain joins TRBV3-1 (or the pseudogene TRBV3-2) and TRBJ2-7; TRBD2 matches 13 bases. The CDR3 contains 15 residues. Germline trimming cut 4 bases from V and 2 bases from J; bases unmatched to any gene: 2. Germline CDR1 and CDR2: LGHDT and YNNKEL (reference sequence). CDR3 region: CASSRLAGGPYEQYF. CDR3 DNA: TGTGCCAGCAGCCGACTAGCGGGGGGTCCCTACGAGCAGTACTTC.

V and J are TRBV5-8 and TRBJ1-1; TRBD1 aligns across 9 bases. The CDR3 extends over 13 amino acids. The J segment lost 4 bases and the V segment lost 5 bases, leaving 3 bases of the junction unmatched. Looked up from germline, CDR1 is SGHTS and CDR2 is YDEGEE. The CDR3 DNA sequence: TGTGCCAGCAGTACGGACAGGGGCACTGAAGCTTTCTTT. Translated: CASSTDRGTEAFF.

V is TRBV6-5 and J is TRBJ1-5; 7 bases fit TRBD1. The CDR3 runs to 15 residues. The germline V gene has CDR1 MNHEY and CDR2 SVGAGI. V shed 6 bases and J 6 bases; nucleotides not matched to a gene: 11. The CDR3 protein is CASRTDRTNGQPQHF. The CDR3, as DNA: TGTGCCAGCAGAACGGACAGGACCAACGGTCAGCCCCAGCATTTT.

The V gene is TRBV18, the J gene TRBJ2-5; unclear D gene. CDR3 size: 13 residues. Germline V lookup: CDR1 KGHSH, CDR2 LQKENI. Trimming took off 3 bases at V and 5 bases at J, with 10 bases between the two ends. CDR3 DNA: TGTGCCAGCTCACCCAAAGTCGGGGAGACCCAGTACTTC. Its protein is CASSPKVGETQYF.

The rearrangement joins TRBV29-1 to TRBJ1-1; D possibly corresponds to TRBD1 (6 bases). The CDR3 runs to 14 residues. Germline values: CDR1 SQVTM, CDR2 ANQGSEA. Trimming left V 6 bases short and J 0 bases short, with 14 bases between. The CDR3 protein is CSVTLRGLNTEAFF. As DNA, the CDR3 is TGCAGCGTCACCCTCAGGGGCCTGAACACTGAAGCTTTCTTT.

This clone was recorded once. The chain employs TRBV2 and TRBJ1-4; the match to TRBD1 covers 12 bases. The V segment lost 6 bases and the J segment 6 bases; nucleotides outside the gene matches: 2. This CDR3 has 14 amino acids. Germline CDR1 reads SNHLY; CDR2 reads FYNNEI. This chain's CDR3 is CASRRDRGHEKLFF. CDR3 bases: TGTGCCAGCAGGCGGGACAGGGGGCATGAAAAACTGTTTTTT.

The gene calls are TRBV7-2 and TRBJ2-3; 8 bases agree with TRBD2. Trimming removed 5 bases from V and 0 bases from J; junction bases left unmatched: 7. The V gene's germline CDR1 is SGHTA and CDR2 FQGNSA. The CDR3 spans 16 residues. CDR3 amino acids: CASSPRGGSSTDTQYF. In DNA, the CDR3 is TGTGCCAGCAGCCCACGGGGGGGCTCTAGCACAGATACGCAGTATTTT. The full variable domain, its missing parts supplied by reference TRBV7-2 and TRBJ2-3, is GAGVSQSPSNKVTEKGKDVELRCDPISGHTALYWYRQSLGQGLEFLIYFQGNSAPDKSGLPSDRFSAERTGGSVSTLTIQRTQQEDSAVYLCASSPRGGSSTDTQYFGPGTRLTVL.

This clone was detected once. The chain has TRBV18 and TRBJ2-1; TRBD1 might be the D (5 bases). Trimming pared 3 bases from V and 0 bases from J, leaving 15 bases between. The length of the CDR3 is 17 residues. The germline V gene encodes CDR1 KGHSH and CDR2 LQKENI. The CDR3 DNA reads TGTGCCAGCTCACCGACAGCAGCGACGATCTCCTACAATGAGCAGTTCTTC. Protein: CASSPTAATISYNEQFF.

V and J are TRBV2 and TRBJ2-5; no definite D call. Trimming took 1 base from V and 2 from J, leaving 5 bases between them. Germline V gene sequence: CDR1 SNHLY, CDR2 FYNNEI. CDR3 length equals 13 residues. The CDR3 sequence: CASSEGGQETQYF. As DNA, the CDR3 is TGTGCCAGCAGTGAAGGAGGACAAGAGACCCAGTACTTC.

The chain links TRBV5-1 to TRBJ2-3; possibly TRBD2 for D (6 bases). V was trimmed by 4 bases and J by 0 bases, leaving 15 bases between them. The germline V gene has CDR1 SGHRS and CDR2 YFSETQ. This CDR3 has 16 amino acids. The CDR3 DNA is TGCGCCAGCAGCCCCCTGGAGGGTTCTAGCACAGATACGCAGTATTTT. As protein: CASSPLEGSSTDTQYF. Full variable domain (outside the CDR3, taken from reference TRBV5-1 and TRBJ2-3): KAGVTQTPRYLIKTRGQQVTLSCSPISGHRSVSWYQQTPGQGLQFLFEYFSETQRNKGNFPGRFSGRQFSNSRSEMNVSTLELGDSALYLCASSPLEGSSTDTQYFGPGTRLTVL.

V usage is TRBV15 and J usage is TRBJ2-2; the D is unclear. Deletions cut 1 base from V and 7 bases from J, with 13 bases between. The CDR3 is 15 residues long. Germline V lookup: CDR1 LNHNV, CDR2 YYDKDF (reference sequence). The CDR3 DNA is TGTGCCACCAGCAGAGGAGGAGACCCCATCGGGGAGCTGTTTTTT. This encodes CATSRGGDPIGELFF. The full variable domain, completed using reference TRBV15 and TRBJ2-2, is DAMVIQNPRYQVTQFGKPVTLSCSQTLNHNVMYWYQQKSSQAPKLLFHYYDKDFNNEADTPDNFQSRRPNTSFCFLDIRSPGLGDTAMYLCATSRGGDPIGELFFGEGSRLTVL.

This chain uses TRBV7-2 with TRBJ1-4; 7 bases are a match to TRBD1. The CDR3 runs 14 residues. Trimming cost V 4 bases and J 5 bases; bases outside gene matches: 4. Germline loops: CDR1 SGHTA, CDR2 FQGNSA. In nucleotides, the CDR3 is TGTGCCAGCAGCTCTTTGGGACAGAATGAAAAACTGTTTTTT. Its translation is CASSSLGQNEKLFF.

This rearrangement joins TRBV5-1 to TRBJ2-3, with a possible D match to TRBD1 (6 bases). This CDR3 region has 14 residues. The ends were cut back, 0 bases at V and 2 bases at J, with 7 bases in the middle. Germline V gene lookup returns CDR1 SGHRS and CDR2 YFSETQ. CDR3 residues: CASSLEGHTDTQYF. The CDR3 bases are TGCGCCAGCAGCTTGGAGGGACACACAGATACGCAGTATTTT.

The J gene is TRBJ2-1, the V gene TRBV5-4, with TRBD2 matching 13 bases. V was clipped by 3 bases and J by 10 bases; unmatched bases: 13. The CDR3 has 17 amino acids. Per germline, CDR1 SGHNT and CDR2 YYREEE (reference sequence). DNA for the CDR3: TGTGCCAGCAGCTGGGGGGCTGGACTAGCGGGGGCCCGCGAGCAGTTCTTC. Translated, it gives CASSWGAGLAGAREQFF.

This clone showed up just a few times. The rearrangement joins TRBV7-9 to TRBJ2-7, with TRBD2 matching over 7 bases. The germline gives CDR1 SEHNR, CDR2 FQNEAQ (reference sequence). This CDR3 is 15 amino acids long. V lost 1 base and J lost 3; bases outside the gene matches: 6. The CDR3 protein is CASSLGAGPVYEQYF. The CDR3 region has the DNA TGTGCCAGCAGCTTAGGAGCGGGGCCAGTCTACGAGCAGTACTTC.

This clone was detected only once. This sequence joins TRBV5-1 and TRBJ2-5; 8 positions agree with TRBD2. CDR3 length: 15 residues. Trimming cost V 3 bases and J 5 bases; bases outside gene matches: 9. CDR1 and CDR2 from the germline V gene are SGHRS and YFSETQ. The CDR3 bases are TGCGCCAGCAGCTCTACCGGGACTAGAACCGAGACCCAGTACTTC. Translating it yields CASSSTGTRTETQYF.